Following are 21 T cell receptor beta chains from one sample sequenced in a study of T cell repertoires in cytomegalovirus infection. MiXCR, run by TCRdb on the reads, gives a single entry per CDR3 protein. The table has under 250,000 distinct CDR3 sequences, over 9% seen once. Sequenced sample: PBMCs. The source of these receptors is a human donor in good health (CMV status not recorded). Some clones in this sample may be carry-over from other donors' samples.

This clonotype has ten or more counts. The CDR3 here is CASSPGQWRAKETQYF. The CDR3 nucleotides are TGTGCCAGCAGCCCCGGGCAGTGGAGGGCCAAAGAGACCCAGTACTTC. V gene TRBV12-3 or TRBV12-4 combines with J gene TRBJ2-5, with D maybe TRBD2 (6 bases). The length of the CDR3 is 16 residues. The V end lost 6 bases, the J end lost 3 bases, and 20 bases lay between the germline ends.

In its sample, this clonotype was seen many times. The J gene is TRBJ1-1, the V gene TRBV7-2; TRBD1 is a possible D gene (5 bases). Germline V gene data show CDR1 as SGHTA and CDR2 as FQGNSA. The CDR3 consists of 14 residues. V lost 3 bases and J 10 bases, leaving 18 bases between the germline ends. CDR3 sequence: CASSFIRAGSGAFF. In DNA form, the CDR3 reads TGTGCCAGCAGCTTTATTCGGGCAGGGTCGGGAGCTTTCTTT. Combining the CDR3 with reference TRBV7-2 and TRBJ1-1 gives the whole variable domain GAGVSQSPSNKVTEKGKDVELRCDPISGHTALYWYRQSLGQGLEFLIYFQGNSAPDKSGLPSDRFSAERTGGSVSTLTIQRTQQEDSAVYLCASSFIRAGSGAFFGQGTRLTVV.

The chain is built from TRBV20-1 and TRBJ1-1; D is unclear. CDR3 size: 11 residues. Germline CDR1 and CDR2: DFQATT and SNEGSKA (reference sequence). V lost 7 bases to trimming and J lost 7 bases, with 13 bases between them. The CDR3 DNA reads TGCAGTGTGGACGGACCGGGTGAAGCTTTCTTT. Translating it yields CSVDGPGEAFF.

CDR3 sequence (DNA): TGCGCCAGCAGCCAAGATAGTAGGGCGGGCGAGCAGTTCTTC. Amino acid sequence: CASSQDSRAGEQFF. The J gene is TRBJ2-1, the V gene TRBV4-3; D is perhaps TRBD2 (5 bases). V lost 0 bases and J 10 bases, leaving 13 bases between the germline ends. Germline V CDR1 and CDR2: LGHNA, YSLEER. The CDR3 consists of 14 residues.

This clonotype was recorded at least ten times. The CDR3 spells CASSLDRPHTDTQYF. The CDR3 DNA sequence: TGCGCCAGCAGCTTGGACAGGCCCCACACAGATACGCAGTATTTT. The chain recombines TRBV5-1 with TRBJ2-3; weak D call: TRBD1 (5 bases). V was shortened by 0 bases and J by 2 bases, with 10 bases between the two germline ends. This CDR3 is built from 15 residues. The germline V gene encodes CDR1 SGHRS and CDR2 YFSETQ.

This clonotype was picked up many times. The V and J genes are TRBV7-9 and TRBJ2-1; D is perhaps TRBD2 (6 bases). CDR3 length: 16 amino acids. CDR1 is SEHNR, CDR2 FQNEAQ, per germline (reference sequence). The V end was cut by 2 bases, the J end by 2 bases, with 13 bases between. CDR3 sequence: CASSLSSVSTYNEQFF. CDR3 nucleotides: TGTGCCAGCAGCTTATCTAGCGTATCCACCTACAATGAGCAGTTCTTC.

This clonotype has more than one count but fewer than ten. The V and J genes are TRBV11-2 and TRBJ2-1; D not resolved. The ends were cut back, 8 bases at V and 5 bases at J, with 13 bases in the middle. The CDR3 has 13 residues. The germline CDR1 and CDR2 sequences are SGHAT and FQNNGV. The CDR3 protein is CASRYLAHNEQFF. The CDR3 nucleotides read TGTGCCAGCCGGTACTTGGCCCACAATGAGCAGTTCTTC.

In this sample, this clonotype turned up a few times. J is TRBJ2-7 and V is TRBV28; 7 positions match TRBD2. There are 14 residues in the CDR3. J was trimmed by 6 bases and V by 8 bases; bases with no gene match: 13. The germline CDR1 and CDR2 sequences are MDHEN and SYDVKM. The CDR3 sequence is CASRERGRRGEQYF. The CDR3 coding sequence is TGTGCCAGCCGGGAGCGGGGCAGGAGGGGCGAGCAGTACTTC. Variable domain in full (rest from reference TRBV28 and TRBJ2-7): DVKVTQSSRYLVKRTGEKVFLECVQDMDHENMFWYRQDPGLGLRLIYFSYDVKMKEKGDIPEGYSVSREKKERFSLILESASTNQTSMYLCASRERGRRGEQYFGPGTRLTVT.

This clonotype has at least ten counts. CDR3 sequence reads: CASSLGRGWGKNTGELFF. In nucleotides, the CDR3 is TGTGCCAGCAGTTTAGGCAGGGGTTGGGGTAAGAACACCGGGGAGCTGTTTTTT. This chain links TRBV28 with TRBJ2-2; D is possibly TRBD1 (6 bases). The CDR3 loop spans 18 amino acids. The ends were cut back, 2 bases at V and 1 base at J, with 17 bases in the middle. Germline-derived CDR1 and CDR2 are MDHEN and SYDVKM.

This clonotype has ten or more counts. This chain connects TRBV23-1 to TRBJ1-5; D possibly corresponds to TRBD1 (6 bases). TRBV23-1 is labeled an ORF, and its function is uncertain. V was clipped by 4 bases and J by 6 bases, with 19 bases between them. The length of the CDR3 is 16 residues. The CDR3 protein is CASSRRDRLPRQPQHF. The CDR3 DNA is TGCGCCAGCAGTCGCCGCGACAGGCTCCCCCGTCAGCCCCAGCATTTT.

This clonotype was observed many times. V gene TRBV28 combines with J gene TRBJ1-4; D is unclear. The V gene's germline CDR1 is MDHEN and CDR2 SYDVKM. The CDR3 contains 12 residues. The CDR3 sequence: CASLSGNEKLFF. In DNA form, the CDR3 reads TGTGCTTCTCTTTCGGGTAATGAAAAACTGTTTTTT.

The CDR3 sequence: CASSVVDERDTQYF. The CDR3 DNA is TGTGCCAGCAGCGTAGTCGACGAAAGAGATACGCAGTATTTT. V gene TRBV9 combines with J gene TRBJ2-3, with D uncertain. Germline values: CDR1 SGDLS, CDR2 YYNGEE. V was clipped by 0 bases and J by 5 bases, with 10 bases between them. The CDR3 runs to 14 residues.

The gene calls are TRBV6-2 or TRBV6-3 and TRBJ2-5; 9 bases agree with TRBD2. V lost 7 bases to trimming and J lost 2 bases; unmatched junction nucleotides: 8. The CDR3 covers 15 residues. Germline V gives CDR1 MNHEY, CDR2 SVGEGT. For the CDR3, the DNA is TGTGCCAGCACTGGCGGAGCGGGGGGACAAGAGACCCAGTACTTC. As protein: CASTGGAGGQETQYF.

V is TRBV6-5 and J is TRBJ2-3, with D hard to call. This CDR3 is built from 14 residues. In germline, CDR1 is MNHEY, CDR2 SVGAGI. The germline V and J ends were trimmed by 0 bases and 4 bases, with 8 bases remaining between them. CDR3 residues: CASSYSKGPDTQYF. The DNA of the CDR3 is TGTGCCAGCAGTTACTCGAAAGGGCCAGATACGCAGTATTTT.

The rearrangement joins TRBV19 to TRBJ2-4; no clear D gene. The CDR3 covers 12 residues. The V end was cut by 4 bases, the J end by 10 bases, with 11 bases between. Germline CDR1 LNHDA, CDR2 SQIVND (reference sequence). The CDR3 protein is CASSRYPDIQYF. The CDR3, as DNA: TGTGCCAGTAGTAGATACCCAGATATTCAGTACTTC.

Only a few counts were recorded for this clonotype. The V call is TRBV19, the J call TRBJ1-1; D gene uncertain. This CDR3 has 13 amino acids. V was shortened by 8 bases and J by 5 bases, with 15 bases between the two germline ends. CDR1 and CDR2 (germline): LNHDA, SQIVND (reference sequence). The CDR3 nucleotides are TGTGCCAGTGGATCTATAAGCTGGACTGAAGCTTTCTTT. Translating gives CASGSISWTEAFF.

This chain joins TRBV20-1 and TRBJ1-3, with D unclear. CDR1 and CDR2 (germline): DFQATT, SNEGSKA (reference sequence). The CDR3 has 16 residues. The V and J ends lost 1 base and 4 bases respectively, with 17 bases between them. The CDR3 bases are TGCAGTGCTAGAGGCGAGGCCCTCGGATTCGGAAACACCATATATTTT. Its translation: CSARGEALGFGNTIYF.

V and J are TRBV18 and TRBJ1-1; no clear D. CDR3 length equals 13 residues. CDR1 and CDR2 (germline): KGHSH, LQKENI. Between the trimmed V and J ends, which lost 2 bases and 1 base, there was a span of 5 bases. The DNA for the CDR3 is TGTGCCAGCTCACCAGAGGGGAACACTGAAGCTTTCTTT. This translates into CASSPEGNTEAFF.

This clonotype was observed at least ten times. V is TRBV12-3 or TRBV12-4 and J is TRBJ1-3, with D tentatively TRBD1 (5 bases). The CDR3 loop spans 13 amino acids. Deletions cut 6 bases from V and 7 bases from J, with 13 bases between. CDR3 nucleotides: TGTGCCAGCAGCCCCGATTCAGGGAACACCATATATTTT. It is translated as CASSPDSGNTIYF.

The CDR3, as DNA: TGTGCTAGTGGCCTGGGGGGGACCTACGAGCAGTACTTC. Protein: CASGLGGTYEQYF. The genes are TRBV12-5 and TRBJ2-7; the match to TRBD2 covers 7 bases. CDR3 length: 13 amino acids. The V gene end was trimmed by 6 bases and the J gene end by 2 bases; junction bases not matched to a gene: 4. CDR1 is LGHNT and CDR2 is FRNRAP in the germline V gene.

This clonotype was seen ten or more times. The chain's CDR3 is CASSPRGAHEQYF. The DNA for the CDR3 is TGTGCCAGCAGTCCCCGGGGAGCCCACGAGCAGTACTTC. J is TRBJ2-7 and V is TRBV7-3, with D maybe TRBD2 (5 bases). CDR3 length: 13 residues. Germline V gene lookup returns CDR1 SGHTA and CDR2 FQGTGA. V gave up 6 bases and J gave up 5 bases, with 14 bases separating them.